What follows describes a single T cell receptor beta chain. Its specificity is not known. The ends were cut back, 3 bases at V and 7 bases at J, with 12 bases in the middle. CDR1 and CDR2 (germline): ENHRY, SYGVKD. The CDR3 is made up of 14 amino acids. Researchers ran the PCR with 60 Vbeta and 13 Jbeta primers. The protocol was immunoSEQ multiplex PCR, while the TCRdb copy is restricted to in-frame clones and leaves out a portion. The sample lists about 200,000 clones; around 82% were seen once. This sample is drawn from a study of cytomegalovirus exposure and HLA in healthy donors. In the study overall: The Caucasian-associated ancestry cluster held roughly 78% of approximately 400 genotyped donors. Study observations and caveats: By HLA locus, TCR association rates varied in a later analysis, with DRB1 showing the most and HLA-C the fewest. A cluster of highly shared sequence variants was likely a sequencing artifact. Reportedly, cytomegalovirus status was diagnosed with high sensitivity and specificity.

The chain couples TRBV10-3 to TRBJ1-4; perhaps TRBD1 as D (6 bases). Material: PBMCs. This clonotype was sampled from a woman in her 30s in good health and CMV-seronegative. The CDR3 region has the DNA TGTGCCATCAGTGAAACAGGGAAAGTTGAAAAACTGTTTTTT. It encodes CAISETGKVEKLFF.